A selection of T cell receptor beta chains follows, all from one sample in a study of blood T cells in healthy people across ages. From the 5' RACE reads, TCRdb called clonotypes with MiXCR, one entry per CDR3 protein. The sample includes about 720,000 distinct CDR3 sequences, about 24% of them seen just once. The sequencing input was blood. All receptors derive from a man aged 65 to 79 in good health. The CDR3 runs from the conserved cysteine through the conserved F or W. Each record gives: V gene, J gene, D gene, clone size, CDR3 length, CDR3 DNA, CDR3 protein. A D gene is named only where the DNA matches it firmly. A row's size may be missing; if present it is once, few, many or a size class.

TRBV20-1	TRBJ2-3	-	few	13	TGCAGTGCTAGGGTTCGGGGTCCAGATACGCAGTATTTT	CSARVRGPDTQYF
TRBV28	TRBJ2-7	-	few	12	TGTGCCAGCAGGGCAGATACCTACGAGCAGTACTTC	CASRADTYEQYF
TRBV20-1	TRBJ2-2	TRBD2	few	14	TGCAGTGCTAGGGGGACTAGCGGCACCGGGGAGCTGTTTTTT	CSARGTSGTGELFF
TRBV7-8	TRBJ2-7	-	few	12	TGTGCCAGCAGCTTATCCTTCGCAGAGCAGTACTTC	CASSLSFAEQYF
TRBV28	TRBJ2-1	-	few	11	TGTGCCAGCAGTGTCAGGGAAGAGCAGTTCTTC	CASSVREEQFF
TRBV29-1	TRBJ2-6	-	-	13	TGCAGCGTGTTGGCATCCGGGGCCAACGTCCTGACTTTC	CSVLASGANVLTF
TRBV29-1	TRBJ2-3	-	few	16	TGCAGCGTTGTAGGGGGGTCCGAAACCTTCACAGATACGCAGTATTTT	CSVVGGSETFTDTQYF
TRBV5-1	TRBJ1-1	-	many	14	TGCGCCAGCTCCGTCCTGGGGGAGAACACTGAAGCTTTCTTT	CASSVLGENTEAFF
TRBV5-1	TRBJ2-3	-	-	17	TGCGCCAGCAGCCAACCTGGGGGGGGCGCAATCACAGATACGCAGTATTTT	CASSQPGGGAITDTQYF
TRBV28	TRBJ1-5	TRBD1	-	13	TGTGCCAGCAGTCAGGGGGCGGAACAGCCCCAGCATTTT	CASSQGAEQPQHF
TRBV19	TRBJ2-1	-	few	15	TGTGCCAGTAGTCCCCTCGGGGGCCCCTACAATGAGCAGTTCTTC	CASSPLGGPYNEQFF
TRBV9	TRBJ2-4	TRBD2	-	17	TGTGCCAGCAGCGTAGAAGCGGCGGGGGGGGTCCAAAACATTCAGTACTTC	CASSVEAAGGVQNIQYF
TRBV28	TRBJ2-1	-	few	14	TGTGCCAGCAGTTTATTAGGGCCCTACAATGAGCAGTTCTTC	CASSLLGPYNEQFF
TRBV20-1	TRBJ1-5	-	few	15	TGCAGTGCTAGGGACGGGGCAGGGGGCAATCAGCCCCAGCATTTT	CSARDGAGGNQPQHF
TRBV27	TRBJ2-2	-	many	15	TGTGCCAGCAGTTTAGGCAGGGGATACACCGGGGAGCTGTTTTTT	CASSLGRGYTGELFF
TRBV11-3	TRBJ2-1	TRBD2	few	13	TGTGCCAGCAGCTTACCAGAACTAGCGGGGCAGTTCTTC	CASSLPELAGQFF
TRBV25-1	TRBJ2-1	-	few	12	TGTGCCAGCAGTCGGGCGTACAATGAGCAGTTCTTC	CASSRAYNEQFF
TRBV29-1	TRBJ2-1	-	few	13	TGCAGCGCCCAGGGAAGCTCCTACAATGAGCAGTTCTTC	CSAQGSSYNEQFF
TRBV5-1	TRBJ2-1	-	-	16	TGCGCCAGCAGCTTTCTTCAGTGGCAGGCCTACAATGAGCAGTTCTTC	CASSFLQWQAYNEQFF
TRBV4-2	TRBJ2-3	TRBD2	few	16	TGTGCCAGCAGCCAAGAATCTAGCGGGGGCTCAGATACGCAGTATTTT	CASSQESSGGSDTQYF
TRBV7-2	TRBJ2-3	-	-	16	TGTGCCAGCAGCTTGAGGGTGAGCGGGAGCACAGATACGCAGTATTTT	CASSLRVSGSTDTQYF
TRBV6-5	TRBJ1-5	-	-	14	TGTGCCAGCAGGCGGGGGACACCAAATCAGCCCCAGCATTTT	CASRRGTPNQPQHF
TRBV29-1	TRBJ2-3	TRBD2	-	17	TGCAGCGCTGGACCACTAGCGGGATTCTCTAGCACAGATACGCAGTATTTT	CSAGPLAGFSSTDTQYF
TRBV5-8	TRBJ2-7	TRBD1	once	16	TGTGCCAGCAGCAGATGGACAGGGGGTTCCCGCTACGAGCAGTACTTC	CASSRWTGGSRYEQYF
TRBV5-1	TRBJ2-1	-	-	15	TGCGCCAGCAGCGTTACAGGGAACTCCTACAATGAGCAGTTCTTC	CASSVTGNSYNEQFF
TRBV12-3/TRBV12-4	TRBJ2-3	TRBD2	-	16	TGTGCCAGCAGCGAACTAGCGGGAGTTGGCACAGATACGCAGTATTTT	CASSELAGVGTDTQYF
TRBV3-1	TRBJ2-7	TRBD2	-	16	TGTGCCAGCAGCCAAGATGTGGAGCGGGGAGGGTACGAGCAGTACTTC	CASSQDVERGGYEQYF
TRBV7-8	TRBJ2-1	TRBD1	few	15	TGTGCCAGCACCGAAGGGACAGAATCCTACAATGAGCAGTTCTTC	CASTEGTESYNEQFF
TRBV5-1	TRBJ1-6	TRBD1	many	17	TGCGCCAGCAGAAGGACAGGCCAATCAATCCATAATTCACCCCTCCACTTT	CASRRTGQSIHNSPLHF
TRBV20-1	TRBJ1-5	-	-	16	TGCAGTGCTAGACCCCCCGGTTTAGGCAATAATCAGCCCCAGCATTTT	CSARPPGLGNNQPQHF
TRBV20-1	TRBJ2-5	-	-	13	TGCAGTGCTCCCCCCGAAGTCCAAGAGACCCAGTACTTC	CSAPPEVQETQYF
TRBV7-6	TRBJ2-1	-	few	16	TGTGCCAGCAGCCCCGGATCGAACCTCCCCATCAATGAGCAGTTCTTC	CASSPGSNLPINEQFF
TRBV19	TRBJ2-3	-	-	14	TGTGCCAGTAGTATATTGGACTCAAGAGATACGCAGTATTTT	CASSILDSRDTQYF
TRBV19	TRBJ2-1	TRBD1	-	13	TGTGCCAGTAGTCGGGACAGTCAAAATGAGCAGTTCTTC	CASSRDSQNEQFF
TRBV29-1	TRBJ2-1	-	-	11	TGCAGCGGTGATCTACTTGCGGAGCAGTTCTTC	CSGDLLAEQFF
TRBV7-6	TRBJ2-6	-	-	17	TGTGCCAGCAGCTTAGAACCTAAGGGCTCTGGGGCCAACGTCCTGACTTTC	CASSLEPKGSGANVLTF
TRBV2	TRBJ1-2	-	-	13	TGTGCCAGCAATGAAGGGCCAATATATGGCTACACCTTC	CASNEGPIYGYTF
TRBV18	TRBJ1-2	-	few	14	TGTGCCAGCTCACCGAAGAGGGGGAACTATGGCTACACCTTC	CASSPKRGNYGYTF
TRBV20-1	TRBJ2-5	TRBD2	few	13	TGCAGTGCTAGCGGGGGGGCCCGGGAGACCCAGTACTTC	CSASGGARETQYF
TRBV7-9	TRBJ2-7	TRBD1	few	13	TGTGCCAGCAGCTCGGACAGGACCTACGAGCAGTACTTC	CASSSDRTYEQYF
TRBV10-3	TRBJ2-3	-	few	13	TGTGCCATCAGTGTATCGGGCGCAGATACGCAGTATTTT	CAISVSGADTQYF
TRBV27	TRBJ2-3	TRBD2	few	14	TGTGCCAGCAGCTTAGCGGGACCCACGAATACGCAGTATTTT	CASSLAGPTNTQYF